This entry concerns a single T cell receptor beta chain. Trimming took 4 bases from V and 8 from J, leaving 6 bases between them. CDR1 LNHDA and CDR2 SQIVND come from the germline V gene (reference sequence). The CDR3 covers 11 residues. Survey-level immunoSEQ sequencing profiled the TCR beta repertoire. Sequenced by immunoSEQ multiplex PCR; TCRdb stores in-frame clones only, minus some. This table holds about 50,000 clones, approximately 95% found once. The sequencing input was PBMCs. This TCR derives from a man aged 35 to 55 with rheumatoid arthritis. The chain is built from TRBV19 and TRBJ2-1; D is uncertain. The CDR3, as DNA: TGTGCCAGTAGTAATCGCTATGAGCAGTTCTTC. This codes for CASSNRYEQFF.